These 17 T cell receptor beta chains were sequenced from one sample in a study of blood T cell repertoires in COVID-19 (dated by TCRdb to 2019 to 2021). Library preparation used the immunoSEQ multiplex PCR assay. The table comes from immuneACCESS by way of TCRdb, which keeps in-frame sequences with V and J called. Part of the clones is missing from these tables; in studies checked, under half for an unresolved V gene and the rest for unknown reasons. The sample table lists 90,000 or so clones, roughly nine tenths of them with a count of one. The leading ten clones occupy approximately 5.6% of the sample. Source material: peripheral blood. Receptor source: a woman of 80 years or more with active COVID-19.

The rearrangement links TRBV13 to TRBJ2-2; D might be TRBD2 (5 bases). CDR1 is PRHDT, CDR2 FYEKMQ, per germline (reference sequence). The V and J ends lost 3 bases and 8 bases respectively, with 16 bases between them. CDR3 length equals 15 residues. The CDR3 coding sequence is TGTGCCAGCAGCTTGAGGGCCCCGCCCCCAGGGGAGCTGTTTTTT. It translates to CASSLRAPPPGELFF.

Only one count was recorded for this clone. This chain joins TRBV5-1 and TRBJ2-1; D might be TRBD2 (6 bases). Germline V gene sequence: CDR1 SGHRS, CDR2 YFSETQ. The CDR3 has 15 residues. The V and J ends lost 7 bases and 4 bases respectively, with 18 bases between them. The CDR3 loop reads CASSGGPDGYNEQFF. CDR3 coding DNA: TGCGCCAGCTCCGGAGGGCCAGATGGTTACAATGAGCAGTTCTTC.

The chain couples TRBV7-2 to TRBJ2-7, with D possibly being TRBD1 (8 bases). The CDR3 extends over 17 amino acids. Germline-derived CDR1 and CDR2 are SGHTA and FQGNSA. V was cut by 3 bases and J by 4 bases, with 22 bases left in between. The CDR3: CASSLFASGTGGYEQYF. In DNA form, the CDR3 reads TGTGCCAGCAGCTTGTTTGCTAGCGGTACAGGGGGTTACGAGCAGTACTTC.

The rearrangement links TRBV14 to TRBJ1-5; D unresolved. There are 16 residues in the CDR3. The germline V gene has CDR1 SGHDN and CDR2 FVKESK. V dropped 0 bases and J dropped 0 bases, with 9 bases sitting between them. CDR3 sequence (DNA): TGTGCCAGCAGCCAAGATTGGGCTTATAGCAATCAGCCCCAGCATTTT. This encodes CASSQDWAYSNQPQHF.

V gene TRBV2 combines with J gene TRBJ2-2, with D possibly TRBD2 on 5 matching bases. V lost 7 bases, J lost 1 base, and 10 bases lay in between. CDR1 and CDR2 (germline): SNHLY, FYNNEI. The CDR3 spans 14 residues. CDR3 protein: CASIQRMNTGELFF. Here the CDR3 DNA reads TGTGCCAGCATACAGCGGATGAACACCGGGGAGCTGTTTTTT.

The chain recombines TRBV5-1 with TRBJ2-7, with 13 bases lining up with TRBD2. The V and J ends lost 4 bases and 9 bases, in that order; junction bases with no gene match: 10. The germline gives CDR1 SGHRS, CDR2 YFSETQ. CDR3 length: 15 amino acids. CDR3 bases: TGCGCCAGCAGCCCCGTCTCGACTAGCGGGAGGCCGCAGTACTTC. Its protein product is CASSPVSTSGRPQYF.

The V call is TRBV6-2 or TRBV6-3, the J call TRBJ2-2, with D tentatively TRBD2 (6 bases). This CDR3 comprises 13 residues. Germline V gives CDR1 MNHEY, CDR2 SVGEGT. With 5 bases removed from V and 8 bases from J, the gap between germline ends came to 12 bases. CDR3: CASSGGPSGELFF. The DNA for the CDR3 is TGTGCCAGCAGTGGAGGGCCGTCTGGGGAGCTGTTTTTT.

The rearrangement uses TRBV21-1 and TRBJ1-2. TRBV21-1 is a listed pseudogene. The CDR3 runs 18 residues. The CDR3 DNA is TGTGCCAGCAGCAAAGTCGGGTCGCCTACCCCGCCATGCTATGGCTACACCTTC. It encodes CASSKVGSPTPPCYGYTF.

V usage is TRBV18 and J usage is TRBJ2-2; D gene uncertain. The CDR3 is made up of 13 amino acids. V was trimmed by 2 bases and J by 6 bases, leaving 7 bases between them. Germline values: CDR1 KGHSH, CDR2 LQKENI. The CDR3 region has the DNA TGTGCCAGCTCACCAACCCGGTCCGGGGAGCTGTTTTTT. It is translated as CASSPTRSGELFF.

The gene calls are TRBV10-1 and TRBJ2-2; 9 bases fit TRBD1. The V gene's germline CDR1 is WNHNN and CDR2 SYGVQD (reference sequence). CDR3 length: 16 amino acids. With 2 bases clipped from V and 3 bases from J, the junction kept 4 bases outside the gene matches. CDR3 nucleotide sequence: TGCGCCAGCAGTGAGCACAGGGGGCTGTACACCGGGGAGCTGTTTTTT. Translated: CASSEHRGLYTGELFF.

The chain links TRBV9 to TRBJ2-5; 7 positions agree with TRBD2. The germline V gene encodes CDR1 SGDLS and CDR2 YYNGEE. Trimming at V came to 1 base and at J to 1 base, leaving 4 bases not matched to a gene. CDR3 length equals 15 residues. CDR3 nucleotide sequence: TGTGCCAGCAGCGTAACTAGCGCCACCCAAGAGACCCAGTACTTC. It specifies CASSVTSATQETQYF.

The CDR3 nucleotides are TGTGCCAGCAGTGGGGGACAGGGGGTCTACAATGAGCAGTTCTTC. Translating gives CASSGGQGVYNEQFF. This chain joins TRBV2 and TRBJ2-1; 11 nucleotides match TRBD1. The CDR3 extends over 15 amino acids. CDR1 is SNHLY, CDR2 FYNNEI, per germline. V shed 4 bases, J shed 3 bases, and the junction held 2 bases outside the gene matches. Based on the CDR3 plus reference TRBV2 and TRBJ2-1, the full variable domain is EPEVTQTPSHQVTQMGQEVILRCVPISNHLYFYWYRQILGQKVEFLVSFYNNEISEKSEIFDDQFSVERPDGSNFTLKIRSTKLEDSAMYFCASSGGQGVYNEQFFGPGTRLTVL.

The rearrangement uses TRBV7-9 and TRBJ2-7, with 7 bases that match TRBD1. CDR1 SEHNR and CDR2 FQNEAQ come from the germline V gene (reference sequence). The CDR3 loop spans 13 amino acids. Trimming removed 4 bases from V and 4 bases from J; junction bases left unmatched: 4. CDR3 loop: CASSWGQRYEQYF. The CDR3 DNA reads as TGTGCCAGCAGCTGGGGACAGCGGTACGAGCAGTACTTC.

As DNA, the CDR3 is TGTGCCAGCAGGGGCGGACTAGCGGGAGAGACCCAGTACTTC. As protein: CASRGGLAGETQYF. V usage is TRBV2 and J usage is TRBJ2-5, with 11 bases lining up with TRBD2. CDR1 and CDR2 from the germline V gene are SNHLY and FYNNEI. The CDR3 runs 14 residues. V lost 6 bases to trimming and J lost 4 bases; unmatched junction nucleotides: 4.

V gene TRBV11-2 combines with J gene TRBJ1-4, with 9 bases identical to TRBD1. Per the germline V gene, CDR1 is SGHAT and CDR2 is FQNNGV. J gave up 7 bases and V 5 bases, and 11 bases lay outside the gene matches. This CDR3 comprises 16 residues. The CDR3 sequence is CASSTGLDRGSEKLFF. The DNA for the CDR3 is TGTGCCAGCAGCACAGGTCTGGACAGGGGTAGTGAAAAACTGTTTTTT.

The chain couples TRBV9 to TRBJ2-2, with D perhaps TRBD2 (5 bases). The CDR3 is made up of 12 amino acids. Germline V gene data show CDR1 as SGDLS and CDR2 as YYNGEE. V was trimmed by 6 bases and J by 6 bases, leaving 9 bases between them. CDR3: CASNVGAGELFF. The CDR3 nucleotides read TGTGCCAGCAACGTCGGGGCCGGGGAGCTGTTTTTT.

The J gene is TRBJ1-5, the V gene TRBV5-6; a possible D gene is TRBD1 (6 bases). This CDR3 has 15 residues. Per germline, CDR1 SGHDT and CDR2 YYEEEE. V was clipped by 1 base and J by 7 bases, with 15 bases between them. In nucleotides, the CDR3 is TGTGCCAGCAGCTTGAGGGGACAAATAATCCAGCCCCAGCATTTT. Amino acids: CASSLRGQIIQPQHF. Combining the CDR3 with reference TRBV5-6 and TRBJ1-5 gives the whole variable domain DAGVTQSPTHLIKTRGQQVTLRCSPKSGHDTVSWYQQALGQGPQFIFQYYEEEERQRGNFPDRFSGHQFPNYSSELNVNALLLGDSALYLCASSLRGQIIQPQHFGDGTRLSIL.